A single sample gave rise to the 10 T cell receptor beta chains below, sequenced in a study of T cells in Graves' hyperthyroidism and ophthalmopathy. The investigators amplified TCR beta CDR3 regions from RNA transcripts. During a first-round RT-PCR of the TCR CDR3, the HTBI primer set was used. TCRdb used MiXCR to reprocess the multiplex PCR reads, holding one entry per CDR3 protein. The sample shows approximately 570,000 distinct CDR3 sequences, approximately 20% of them seen only once. Specimen: blood. The receptor source for this set is a middle-aged man with Graves' ophthalmopathy.

This clonotype came up many times. The chain combines TRBV5-1 with TRBJ1-1; the D is unclear. This CDR3 is 15 amino acids long. The V gene lost 0 bases and the J gene lost 1 base, with 10 bases spanning the gap. CDR1 SGHRS and CDR2 YFSETQ come from the germline V gene. The CDR3 coding sequence is TGCGCCAGCAGCTTGGTTCCAGTTCCGAACACTGAAGCTTTCTTT. Translating gives CASSLVPVPNTEAFF.

There are a few counts of this clonotype. The chain recombines TRBV24-1 with TRBJ2-5, with 7 positions matching TRBD2. Germline CDR1 and CDR2: KGHDR and SFDVKD. There are 15 residues in the CDR3. V gave up 1 base and J gave up 4 bases; unmatched junction bases: 5. The CDR3, as DNA: TGTGCCACCAGTGATTTACGCGGGAGAGCAGAGACCCAGTACTTC. It is translated as CATSDLRGRAETQYF.

Only a few counts were recorded for this clonotype. The chain recombines TRBV4-1 with TRBJ2-2; 8 bases are a match to TRBD1. The CDR3 runs 17 residues. Trimming removed 1 base from V and 3 bases from J; junction bases left unmatched: 7. Germline V gives CDR1 MGHRA, CDR2 YSYEKL. The CDR3 DNA reads TGCGCCAGCAGCCAAGGGACAGGGTTGAGGGACACCGGGGAGCTGTTTTTT. Encoded protein: CASSQGTGLRDTGELFF.

The chain is built from TRBV19 and TRBJ1-1, with TRBD1 matching over 7 bases. Germline values: CDR1 LNHDA, CDR2 SQIVND (reference sequence). V shed 3 bases, J shed 3 bases, and the junction held 4 bases outside the gene matches. The CDR3 sequence is 14 residues long. The CDR3 DNA follows: TGTGCCAGTAGTATCAGGGGGATCGACACTGAAGCTTTCTTT. It specifies CASSIRGIDTEAFF.

This clonotype was detected only a few times. This chain links TRBV5-5 with TRBJ2-2, with D unclear. Trimming removed 2 bases from V and 5 bases from J, with 7 bases in between. This CDR3 contains 13 residues. CDR1 SGHKS and CDR2 YYEKEE come from the germline V gene (reference sequence). This CDR3 reads CASSFVGTGELFF. The CDR3, as DNA: TGTGCCAGCAGCTTTGTCGGGACCGGGGAGCTGTTTTTT.

The chain carries TRBV11-3 and TRBJ2-1; either TRBD1 or TRBD2 may supply D (6 bases each). Germline CDR1 is SGHNT and CDR2 is YENEEA. V was pared by 11 bases and J by 9 bases, with 11 bases between. CDR3 length: 10 residues. The CDR3: CAQGTGEQFF. In nucleotides, the CDR3 is TGTGCCCAGGGGACTGGTGAGCAGTTCTTC.

This clonotype was counted a single time. A junction boundary mismatches the germline segment, possibly from a read error. V usage is TRBV28 and J usage is TRBJ2-1, with D possibly TRBD1 on 5 matching bases. Germline CDR1 MDHEN, CDR2 SYDVKM. The CDR3 is made up of 19 amino acids. Here the CDR3 DNA reads TGTGCCAGCAGCTACGGCCTACGACCCGGCAAATCAATGGACAATGGGCAGTTCTTC. Translation: CASSYGLRPGKSMDNGQFF.

This clonotype was seen at least ten times. The chain combines TRBV2 with TRBJ2-7, with D possibly matching TRBD1 (5 bases). Germline assignment: CDR1 SNHLY and CDR2 FYNNEI. Deletions cut 1 base from V and 1 base from J, with 11 bases between. The CDR3 totals 15 residues. The CDR3 loop reads CASSEGGALSYEQYF. The CDR3 DNA reads as TGTGCCAGCAGTGAAGGTGGGGCACTATCCTACGAGCAGTACTTC.

This clonotype was seen once. The chain is built from TRBV12-3 or TRBV12-4 and TRBJ1-4; possible D gene TRBD1, 6 bases. This CDR3 contains 14 residues. V was cut by 3 bases and J by 10 bases, with 15 bases left in between. The CDR3 coding sequence is TGTGCCAGCAGTTTCGGGGGGCAGGACGGAAAACTGTTTTTT. It translates to CASSFGGQDGKLFF.

This clonotype was picked up many times. The chain is built from TRBV12-3 or TRBV12-4 and TRBJ2-7, with no clear D. The CDR3 runs to 12 residues. The V end lost 6 bases, the J end lost 6 bases, and 12 bases lay between the germline ends. The CDR3 is CASSTRRLEQYF. The CDR3 DNA is TGTGCCAGCAGCACCAGACGACTCGAGCAGTACTTC.